The 24 T cell receptor beta chains in this list originate from one sample, sequenced in a study of early T cells in non-severe SARS-CoV-2 infection. Each CDR3 protein is one row after TCRdb ran MiXCR on the 5' RACE reads. Of roughly 66,000 distinct CDR3 sequences listed, over 8% are singletons. The sample was whole blood. Every receptor here comes from an adult who was a healthcare worker with PCR-confirmed SARS-CoV-2 infection or an uninfected control (not recorded which).

This clonotype was recorded a few times. The rearrangement links TRBV20-1 to TRBJ1-5, with 10 bases fitting TRBD1. Germline CDR1 and CDR2: DFQATT and SNEGSKA (reference sequence). The CDR3 has 14 residues. J gave up 7 bases and V 3 bases, and 6 bases lay outside the gene matches. The CDR3 is CSASRTGGRQPQHF. CDR3 sequence (DNA): TGCAGTGCTAGCCGGACAGGGGGGCGGCAGCCCCAGCATTTT.

This clonotype was detected only a few times. The chain carries TRBV19 and TRBJ2-3; 8 bases are shared with TRBD2. Unmatched junction bases numbered 6, after V lost 3 bases and J lost 4 bases. Germline loops: CDR1 LNHDA, CDR2 SQIVND (reference sequence). This CDR3 spans 15 amino acids. DNA for the CDR3: TGTGCCAGTAGTATCACTAGCGGCGTGGCAGATACGCAGTATTTT. The encoded protein is CASSITSGVADTQYF.

The table lists this clonotype with a count of one. The chain links TRBV14 to TRBJ2-2; TRBD1 matches 7 bases. The CDR3 spans 16 residues. CDR1 is SGHDN and CDR2 is FVKESK in the germline V gene. V trimming: 4 bases; J trimming: 1 base; junction bases outside the gene matches: 6. The CDR3 coding sequence is TGTGCCAGCAGCCTGTCCGGGACAGAGAACACCGGGGAGCTGTTTTTT. It encodes CASSLSGTENTGELFF.

This clonotype was seen ten or more times. The gene calls are TRBV7-2 and TRBJ2-7; 10 bases line up with TRBD1. CDR1 is SGHTA and CDR2 is FQGNSA in the germline V gene. CDR3 size: 15 residues. The V segment lost 5 bases and the J segment 3 bases; nucleotides outside the gene matches: 7. CDR3 protein: CASSPGQGIGYEQYF. CDR3 nucleotides: TGTGCCAGCAGCCCGGGACAGGGGATAGGCTACGAGCAGTACTTC.

This clonotype was observed at least ten times. The V gene is TRBV9, the J gene TRBJ2-4; the match to TRBD1 covers 9 bases. The CDR3 has 15 amino acids. Germline CDR1 is SGDLS and CDR2 is YYNGEE. After removal of 0 bases from V and 8 bases from J, the junction contained 6 bases not matched to a gene. The CDR3 reads CASSVATRDRDIQYF. In DNA form, the CDR3 reads TGTGCCAGCAGCGTAGCTACTAGGGACAGGGACATTCAGTACTTC.

This clonotype was counted at least ten times. This chain links TRBV13 with TRBJ1-1; 9 bases align to TRBD1. V dropped 0 bases and J dropped 1; count of bases not matched to a gene: 3. CDR3 size: 16 residues. The germline gives CDR1 PRHDT, CDR2 FYEKMQ (reference sequence). The CDR3 sequence: CASSLGAGQGNTEAFF. CDR3 in DNA: TGTGCCAGCAGCTTAGGAGCGGGACAGGGGAACACTGAAGCTTTCTTT.

The CDR3 bases are TGCAGTGCTAGACTCAGCTCCTATAATTCACCCCTCCACTTT. It is translated as CSARLSSYNSPLHF. The V and J genes are TRBV20-1 and TRBJ1-6; no reliable D call. Germline lookup yields CDR1 DFQATT and CDR2 SNEGSKA (reference sequence). There are 14 residues in the CDR3. V was clipped by 2 bases and J by 0 bases, with 5 bases between them.

The V gene is TRBV7-9, the J gene TRBJ2-1, with 7 nucleotides matching TRBD2. Germline lookup yields CDR1 SEHNR and CDR2 FQNEAQ (reference sequence). The CDR3 has 16 amino acids. V was clipped by 1 base and J by 1 base; unmatched bases: 4. CDR3 amino acids: CASSLGGSQSYNEQFF. CDR3 sequence (DNA): TGTGCCAGCAGCTTAGGCGGGAGTCAATCCTACAATGAGCAGTTCTTC. The full variable domain, completed using reference TRBV7-9 and TRBJ2-1, is DTGVSQNPRHKITKRGQNVTFRCDPISEHNRLYWYRQTLGQGPEFLTYFQNEAQLEKSRLLSDRFSAERPKGSFSTLEIQRTEQGDSAMYLCASSLGGSQSYNEQFFGPGTRLTVL.

Many counts were recorded for this clonotype. CDR3 sequence (DNA): TGCGCCAGCAGCCTGAGCCTAGCGGGAGCCCAGAGCTCCTACAATGAGCAGTTCTTC. This encodes CASSLSLAGAQSSYNEQFF. The chain combines TRBV5-1 with TRBJ2-1, with 10 bases lining up with TRBD2. The CDR3 loop spans 19 amino acids. Germline CDR1 reads SGHRS; CDR2 reads YFSETQ. The trim removed 4 bases at V and 0 bases at J, leaving 13 bases unmatched. The entire variable domain, with the rest obtained from reference TRBV5-1 and TRBJ2-1, is as follows: KAGVTQTPRYLIKTRGQQVTLSCSPISGHRSVSWYQQTPGQGLQFLFEYFSETQRNKGNFPGRFSGRQFSNSRSEMNVSTLELGDSALYLCASSLSLAGAQSSYNEQFFGPGTRLTVL.

This clonotype was detected only a few times. CDR3 coding DNA: TGTGCCAGCAGTGAACTTTATGGGGCCAACGTCCTGACTTTC. This translates into CASSELYGANVLTF. The V and J genes are TRBV25-1 and TRBJ2-6; D not certain. Germline-derived CDR1 and CDR2 are MGHDK and SYGVNS. V lost 2 bases to trimming and J lost 3 bases, with 5 bases between them. The CDR3 loop spans 14 amino acids.

The chain is built from TRBV20-1 and TRBJ2-1; the match to TRBD1 covers 7 bases. The CDR3 extends over 12 amino acids. From germline, CDR1 is DFQATT and CDR2 SNEGSKA (reference sequence). V gave up 3 bases and J gave up 14 bases; unmatched junction bases: 10. The CDR3 protein is CSASPPGQKEFF. The CDR3, as DNA: TGCAGTGCTAGTCCTCCGGGACAGAAGGAGTTCTTC.

This clonotype was seen ten or more times. The CDR3 loop reads CASSPQGRATDTQYF. The CDR3 coding sequence is TGTGCCAGCTCCCCTCAAGGGAGGGCCACAGATACGCAGTATTTT. The rearrangement links TRBV18 to TRBJ2-3; 7 nucleotides agree with TRBD2. The CDR3 contains 15 residues. J was trimmed by 2 bases and V by 6 bases; bases with no gene match: 8. Germline CDR1 and CDR2: KGHSH and LQKENI.

This clonotype has at least ten counts. The V gene is TRBV6-2 or TRBV6-3, the J gene TRBJ1-5; no clear D. The CDR3 totals 14 residues. Germline lookup yields CDR1 MNHEY and CDR2 SVGEGT. V was trimmed by 2 bases and J by 4 bases, leaving 9 bases between them. CDR3 sequence (DNA): TGTGCCAGCAGTTACCTACAAGAAAATCAGCCCCAGCATTTT. Encoded protein: CASSYLQENQPQHF.

There are a few counts of this clonotype. The chain carries TRBV7-3 and TRBJ2-2, with 10 bases identical to TRBD2. Germline V lookup: CDR1 SGHTA, CDR2 FQGTGA. J lost 7 bases, V lost 5 bases, and 7 bases had no gene match. The CDR3 extends over 15 amino acids. CDR3 sequence (DNA): TGTGCCAGCAGCCCAATAGCGGGAGGTGACGGGGAGCTGTTTTTT. Translated: CASSPIAGGDGELFF.

In its sample, this clonotype was seen a few times. The genes are TRBV6-5 and TRBJ2-1; 13 nucleotides match TRBD2. Germline values: CDR1 MNHEY, CDR2 SVGAGI. The V segment lost 6 bases and the J segment 7 bases; nucleotides outside the gene matches: 3. The CDR3 runs 14 residues. As DNA, the CDR3 is TGTGCCAGCAGGGGACTAGCGGGACTTAATGAGCAGTTCTTC. Protein: CASRGLAGLNEQFF.

The chain recombines TRBV27 with TRBJ1-1; D is uncertain. Germline CDR1 and CDR2: MNHEY and SMNVEV (reference sequence). The CDR3 is made up of 8 amino acids. The V end lost 8 bases, the J end lost 11 bases, and 6 bases lay between the germline ends. This chain's CDR3 is CASLEAFF. CDR3 DNA: TGTGCCAGCTTGGAGGCTTTCTTT.

This clonotype was found many times. The chain carries TRBV7-9 and TRBJ2-1; TRBD2 matches 8 bases. Trimming cost V 5 bases and J 7 bases; bases outside gene matches: 4. CDR1 and CDR2 from the germline V gene are SEHNR and FQNEAQ (reference sequence). The CDR3 is made up of 13 amino acids. In DNA form, the CDR3 reads TGTGCCAGCAGCACGGGAGGGCGAAATGAGCAGTTCTTC. It yields the protein CASSTGGRNEQFF.

There are a few counts of this clonotype. The J gene is TRBJ2-3, the V gene TRBV6-5; TRBD1 agrees at 8 bases. Germline lookup yields CDR1 MNHEY and CDR2 SVGAGI. J was trimmed by 5 bases and V by 5 bases; bases with no gene match: 3. The CDR3 length is 13 residues. In DNA, the CDR3 is TGTGCCAGCAGTCGCGACAGGGGAGATACGCAGTATTTT. It translates to CASSRDRGDTQYF.

This clonotype has ten or more counts. V is TRBV11-2 and J is TRBJ2-4; 13 bases match TRBD2. With 5 bases clipped from V and 6 bases from J, the junction kept 10 bases outside the gene matches. The CDR3 is made up of 17 amino acids. Germline V lookup: CDR1 SGHAT, CDR2 FQNNGV. CDR3 protein: CASSPPSLAGGVNIQYF. In DNA form, the CDR3 reads TGTGCCAGCAGCCCTCCCTCACTAGCGGGAGGGGTAAACATTCAGTACTTC.

The gene calls are TRBV18 and TRBJ1-2; D perhaps matches TRBD1 (5 bases). CDR1 and CDR2 from the germline V gene are KGHSH and LQKENI. This CDR3 is 14 amino acids long. Trimming shortened V by 3 bases and J by 6 bases, and 14 bases separated the two germline ends. The CDR3: CASSPSTVRDGYTF. CDR3 nucleotide sequence: TGTGCCAGCTCACCGTCGACAGTAAGAGATGGCTACACCTTC.

This clonotype was seen more than once but under ten times. The chain employs TRBV4-1 and TRBJ2-7; maybe TRBD2 (6 bases). Deletions cut 0 bases from V and 7 bases from J, with 10 bases between. From germline, CDR1 is MGHRA and CDR2 YSYEKL. The CDR3 has 13 residues. CDR3 in amino acids: CASSQDPAGEQYF. The CDR3 region has the DNA TGCGCCAGCAGCCAAGACCCCGCGGGAGAGCAGTACTTC.

This clonotype was found many times. The chain is built from TRBV5-5 and TRBJ2-1, with TRBD1 identical over 7 bases. Trimming removed 5 bases from V and 0 bases from J; junction bases left unmatched: 5. Germline lookup yields CDR1 SGHKS and CDR2 YYEKEE (reference sequence). CDR3 length: 15 residues. CDR3 amino acids: CASRDRPDSYNEQFF. CDR3 bases: TGTGCCAGCAGGGACAGGCCCGACTCCTACAATGAGCAGTTCTTC.

V usage is TRBV30 and J usage is TRBJ1-2; D is perhaps TRBD1 (6 bases). Trimming removed 3 bases from V and 8 bases from J, with 10 bases in between. The CDR3 is made up of 11 amino acids. Germline V CDR1 and CDR2: GTSNPN, SVGIG (reference sequence). This CDR3 is CAWSKGGGYTF. For the CDR3, the DNA is TGTGCCTGGAGCAAGGGGGGAGGCTACACCTTC.

The chain uses TRBV12-3 or TRBV12-4 and TRBJ2-2; TRBD2 agrees at 7 bases. Trimming cost V 6 bases and J 3 bases; bases outside gene matches: 10. The CDR3 contains 16 residues. The CDR3, as DNA: TGTGCCAGCAGCCCTGGCGGCGGGAGTTACACCGGGGAGCTGTTTTTT. This gives the protein CASSPGGGSYTGELFF.